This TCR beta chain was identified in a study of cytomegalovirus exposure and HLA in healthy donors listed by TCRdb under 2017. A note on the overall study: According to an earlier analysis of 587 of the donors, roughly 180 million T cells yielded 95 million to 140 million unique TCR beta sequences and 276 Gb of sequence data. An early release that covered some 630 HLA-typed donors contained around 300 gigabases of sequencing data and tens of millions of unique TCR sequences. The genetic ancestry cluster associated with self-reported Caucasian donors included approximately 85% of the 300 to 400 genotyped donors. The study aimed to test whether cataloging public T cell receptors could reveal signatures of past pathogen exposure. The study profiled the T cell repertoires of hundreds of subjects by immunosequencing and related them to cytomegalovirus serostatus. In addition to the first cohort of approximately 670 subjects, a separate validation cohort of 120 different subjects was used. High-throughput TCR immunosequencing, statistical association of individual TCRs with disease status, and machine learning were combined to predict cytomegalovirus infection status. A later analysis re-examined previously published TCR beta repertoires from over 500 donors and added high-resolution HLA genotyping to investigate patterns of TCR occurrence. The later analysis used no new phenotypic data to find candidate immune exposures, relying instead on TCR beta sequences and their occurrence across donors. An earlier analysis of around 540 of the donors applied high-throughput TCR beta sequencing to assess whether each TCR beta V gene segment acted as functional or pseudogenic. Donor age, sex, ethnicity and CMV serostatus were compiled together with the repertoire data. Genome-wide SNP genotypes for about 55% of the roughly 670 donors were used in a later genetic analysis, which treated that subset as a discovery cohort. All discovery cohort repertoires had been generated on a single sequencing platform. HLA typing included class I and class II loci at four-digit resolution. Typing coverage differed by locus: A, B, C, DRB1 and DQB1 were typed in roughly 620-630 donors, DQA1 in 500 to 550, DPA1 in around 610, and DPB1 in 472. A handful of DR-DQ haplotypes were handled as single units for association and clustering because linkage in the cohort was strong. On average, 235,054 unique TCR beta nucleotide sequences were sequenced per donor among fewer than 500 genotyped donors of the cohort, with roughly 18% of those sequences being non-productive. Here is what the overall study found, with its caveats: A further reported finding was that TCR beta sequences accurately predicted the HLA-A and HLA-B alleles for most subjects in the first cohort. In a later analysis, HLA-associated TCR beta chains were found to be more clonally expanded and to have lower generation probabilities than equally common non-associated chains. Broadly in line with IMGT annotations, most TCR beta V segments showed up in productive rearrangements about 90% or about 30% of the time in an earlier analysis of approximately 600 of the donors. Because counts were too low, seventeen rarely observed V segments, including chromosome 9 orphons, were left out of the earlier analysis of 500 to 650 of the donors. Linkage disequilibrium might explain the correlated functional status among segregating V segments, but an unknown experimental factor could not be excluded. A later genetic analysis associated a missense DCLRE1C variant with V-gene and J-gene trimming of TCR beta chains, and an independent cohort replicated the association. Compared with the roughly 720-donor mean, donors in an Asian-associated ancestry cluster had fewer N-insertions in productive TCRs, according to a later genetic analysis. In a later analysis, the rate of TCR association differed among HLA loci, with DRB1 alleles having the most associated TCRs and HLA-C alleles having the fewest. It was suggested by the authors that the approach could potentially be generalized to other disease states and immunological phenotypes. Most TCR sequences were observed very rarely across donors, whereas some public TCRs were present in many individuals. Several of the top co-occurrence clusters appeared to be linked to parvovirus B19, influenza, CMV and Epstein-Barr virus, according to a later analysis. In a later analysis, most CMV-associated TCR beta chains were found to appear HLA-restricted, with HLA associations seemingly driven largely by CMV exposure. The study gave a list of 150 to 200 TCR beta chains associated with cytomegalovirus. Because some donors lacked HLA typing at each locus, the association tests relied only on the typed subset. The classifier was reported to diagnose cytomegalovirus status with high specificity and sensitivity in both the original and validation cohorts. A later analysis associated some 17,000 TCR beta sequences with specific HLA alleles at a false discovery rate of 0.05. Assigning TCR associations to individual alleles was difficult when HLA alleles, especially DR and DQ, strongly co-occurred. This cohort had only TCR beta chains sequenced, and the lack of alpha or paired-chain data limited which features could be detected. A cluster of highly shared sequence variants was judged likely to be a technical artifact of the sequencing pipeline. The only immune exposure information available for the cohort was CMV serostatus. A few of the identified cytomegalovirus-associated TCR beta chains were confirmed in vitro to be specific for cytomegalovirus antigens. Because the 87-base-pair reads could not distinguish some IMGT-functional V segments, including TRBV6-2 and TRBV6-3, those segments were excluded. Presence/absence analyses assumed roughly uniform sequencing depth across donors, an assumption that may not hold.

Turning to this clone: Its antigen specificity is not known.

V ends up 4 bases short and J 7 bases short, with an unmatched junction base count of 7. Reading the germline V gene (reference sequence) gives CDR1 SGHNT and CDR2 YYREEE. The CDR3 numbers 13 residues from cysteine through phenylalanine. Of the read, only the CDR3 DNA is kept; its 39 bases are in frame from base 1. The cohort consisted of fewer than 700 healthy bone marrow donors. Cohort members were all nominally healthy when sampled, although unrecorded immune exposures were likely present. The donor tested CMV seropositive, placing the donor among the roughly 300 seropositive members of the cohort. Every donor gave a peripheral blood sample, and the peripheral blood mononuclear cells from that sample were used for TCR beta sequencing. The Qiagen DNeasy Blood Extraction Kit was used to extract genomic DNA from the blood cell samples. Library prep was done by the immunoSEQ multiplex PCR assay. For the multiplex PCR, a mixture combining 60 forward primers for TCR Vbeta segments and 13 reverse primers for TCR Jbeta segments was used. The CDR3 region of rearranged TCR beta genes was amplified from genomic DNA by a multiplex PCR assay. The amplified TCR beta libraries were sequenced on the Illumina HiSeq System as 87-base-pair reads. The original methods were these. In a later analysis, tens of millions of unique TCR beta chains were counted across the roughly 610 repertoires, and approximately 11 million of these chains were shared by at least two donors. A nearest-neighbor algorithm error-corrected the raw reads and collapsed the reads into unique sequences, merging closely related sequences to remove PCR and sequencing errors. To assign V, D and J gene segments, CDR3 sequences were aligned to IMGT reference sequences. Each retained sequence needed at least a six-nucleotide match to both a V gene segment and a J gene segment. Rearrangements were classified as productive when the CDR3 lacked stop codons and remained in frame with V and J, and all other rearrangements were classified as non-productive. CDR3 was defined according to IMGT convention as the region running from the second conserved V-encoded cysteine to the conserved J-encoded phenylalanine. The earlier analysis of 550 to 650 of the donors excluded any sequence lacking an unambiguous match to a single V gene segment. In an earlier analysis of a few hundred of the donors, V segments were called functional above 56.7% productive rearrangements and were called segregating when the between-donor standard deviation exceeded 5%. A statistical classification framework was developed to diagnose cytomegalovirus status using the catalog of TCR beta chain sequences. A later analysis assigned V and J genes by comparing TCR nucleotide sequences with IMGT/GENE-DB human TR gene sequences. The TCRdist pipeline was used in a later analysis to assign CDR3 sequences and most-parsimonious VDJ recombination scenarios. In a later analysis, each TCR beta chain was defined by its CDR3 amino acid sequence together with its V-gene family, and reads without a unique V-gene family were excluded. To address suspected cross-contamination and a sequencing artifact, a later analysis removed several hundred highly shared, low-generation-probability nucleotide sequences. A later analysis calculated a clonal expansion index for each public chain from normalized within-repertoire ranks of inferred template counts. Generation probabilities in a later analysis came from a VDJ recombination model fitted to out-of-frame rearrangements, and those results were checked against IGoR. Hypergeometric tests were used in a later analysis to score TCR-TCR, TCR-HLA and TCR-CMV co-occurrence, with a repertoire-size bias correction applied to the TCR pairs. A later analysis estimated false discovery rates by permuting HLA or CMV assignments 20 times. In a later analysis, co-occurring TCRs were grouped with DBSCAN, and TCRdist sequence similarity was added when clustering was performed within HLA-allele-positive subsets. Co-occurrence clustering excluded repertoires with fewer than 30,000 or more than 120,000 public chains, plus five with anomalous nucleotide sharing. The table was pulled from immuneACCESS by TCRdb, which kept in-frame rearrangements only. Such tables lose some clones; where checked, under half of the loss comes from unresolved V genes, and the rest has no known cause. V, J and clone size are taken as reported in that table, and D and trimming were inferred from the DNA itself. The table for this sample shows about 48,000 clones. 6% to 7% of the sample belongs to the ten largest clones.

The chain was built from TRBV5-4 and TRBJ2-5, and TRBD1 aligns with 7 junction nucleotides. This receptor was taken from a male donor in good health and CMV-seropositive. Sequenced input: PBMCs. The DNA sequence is TGTGCCAGCAGCCTACAGGGGACGGGGACCCAGTACTTC. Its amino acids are CASSLQGTGTQYF. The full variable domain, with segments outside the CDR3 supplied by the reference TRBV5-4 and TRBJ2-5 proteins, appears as ETGVTQSPTHLIKTRGQQVTLRCSSQSGHNTVSWYQQALGQGPQFIFQYYREEENGRGNFPPRFSGLQFPNYSSELNVNALELDDSALYLCASSLQGTGTQYFGPGTRLLVL.